Below, one TCR beta chain is given with its context. Antigen: not known. This entry belongs to a study of CD8 T cells in ankylosing spondylitis. Study observations and caveats: In the blood and synovial fluid of reactive arthritis, some motif variants had been previously reported. Researchers reportedly found disease-linked clones significantly enriched in matched ankylosing spondylitis synovial fluid. Seven to nine highly homologous variants formed a TCR beta motif that appeared characteristic of ankylosing spondylitis blood.

Germline V gene sequence: CDR1 SGHRS, CDR2 YFSETQ. This CDR3 is built from 19 residues. After removal of 1 base from V and 0 bases from J, the junction contained 11 bases not matched to a gene. Construction of TCR beta libraries was performed using quantitative 5'-RACE with molecular barcodes. TCRdb reprocessed the 5' RACE reads with MiXCR, giving one entry per CDR3 protein. The repertoire consists of some 800,000 distinct CDR3 sequences, with roughly 12% occurring once and the leading ten covering around 0.51%. This receptor was obtained from a male donor with ankylosing spondylitis. The material sequenced was blood, either unsorted or a sorted T cell fraction (not recorded which). The chain joins TRBV5-1 to TRBJ2-3; 10 nucleotides agree with TRBD1. DNA for the CDR3: TGCGCCAGCAGCTTGACGATCGGGACAGGGGTCCTTAGCACAGATACGCAGTATTTT. This gives the protein CASSLTIGTGVLSTDTQYF.